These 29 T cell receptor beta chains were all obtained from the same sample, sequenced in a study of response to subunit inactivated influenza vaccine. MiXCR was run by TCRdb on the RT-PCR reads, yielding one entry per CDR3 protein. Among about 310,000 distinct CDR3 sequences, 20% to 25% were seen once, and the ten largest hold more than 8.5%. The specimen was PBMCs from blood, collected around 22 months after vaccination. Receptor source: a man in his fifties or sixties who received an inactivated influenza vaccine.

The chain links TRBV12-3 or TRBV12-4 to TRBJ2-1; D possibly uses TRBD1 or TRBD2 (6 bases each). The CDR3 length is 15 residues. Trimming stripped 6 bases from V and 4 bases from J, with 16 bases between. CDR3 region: CASRKQGGVYNEQFF. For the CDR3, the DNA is TGTGCCAGCAGGAAACAGGGAGGCGTATACAATGAGCAGTTCTTC.

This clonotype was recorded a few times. DNA of the CDR3: TGTGCCAGCACCCCCTCGTCCTCCACCTCTGGAAAGGGCTATGGCTACACCTTC. It yields the protein CASTPSSSTSGKGYGYTF. The gene calls are TRBV28 and TRBJ1-2; D call uncertain. Germline V gene sequence: CDR1 MDHEN, CDR2 SYDVKM. The CDR3 has 18 residues. V gave up 7 bases and J gave up 4 bases, with 28 bases separating them.

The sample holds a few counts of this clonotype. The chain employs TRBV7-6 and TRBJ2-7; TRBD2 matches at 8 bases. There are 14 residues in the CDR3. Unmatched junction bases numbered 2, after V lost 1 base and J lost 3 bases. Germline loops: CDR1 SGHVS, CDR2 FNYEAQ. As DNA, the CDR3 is TGTGCCAGCAGCTTAGGCAGCGGGGGCTACGAGCAGTACTTC. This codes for CASSLGSGGYEQYF.

CDR3 loop: CASSPVAGRAGELFF. Here the CDR3 DNA reads TGTGCCAGCAGTCCAGTGGCGGGAAGGGCCGGGGAGCTGTTTTTT. The chain has TRBV27 and TRBJ2-2, with a possible D match to TRBD2 (6 bases). Trimming took off 5 bases at V and 6 bases at J, with 16 bases between the two ends. The CDR3 spans 15 residues. Germline loops: CDR1 MNHEY, CDR2 SMNVEV (reference sequence).

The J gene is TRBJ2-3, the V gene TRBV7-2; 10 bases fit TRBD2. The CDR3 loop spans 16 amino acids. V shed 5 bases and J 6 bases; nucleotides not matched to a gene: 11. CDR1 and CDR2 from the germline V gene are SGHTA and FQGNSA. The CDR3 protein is CASSPRASGSGDTQYF. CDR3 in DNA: TGTGCCAGCAGCCCCCGTGCTAGCGGGAGTGGGGATACGCAGTATTTT.

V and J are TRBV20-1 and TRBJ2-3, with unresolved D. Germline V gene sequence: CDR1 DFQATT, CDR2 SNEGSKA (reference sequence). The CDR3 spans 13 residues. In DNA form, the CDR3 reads TGCAGGTTATTTGCATGGTTCGGAGATACGCAGTATTTT. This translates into CRLFAWFGDTQYF.

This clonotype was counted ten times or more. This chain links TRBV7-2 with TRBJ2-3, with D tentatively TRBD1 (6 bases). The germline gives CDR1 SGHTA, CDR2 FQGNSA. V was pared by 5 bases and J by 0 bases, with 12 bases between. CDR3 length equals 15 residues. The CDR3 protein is CASSQDRTSTDTQYF. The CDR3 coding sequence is TGTGCCAGCAGCCAAGACAGGACTAGCACAGATACGCAGTATTTT.

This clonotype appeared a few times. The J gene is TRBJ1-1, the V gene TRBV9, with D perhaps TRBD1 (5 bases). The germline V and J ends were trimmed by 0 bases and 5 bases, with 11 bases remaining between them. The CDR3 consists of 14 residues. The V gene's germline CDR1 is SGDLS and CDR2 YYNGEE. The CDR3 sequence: CASSVGPGGTEAFF. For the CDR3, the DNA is TGTGCCAGCAGCGTAGGACCGGGGGGAACTGAAGCTTTCTTT.

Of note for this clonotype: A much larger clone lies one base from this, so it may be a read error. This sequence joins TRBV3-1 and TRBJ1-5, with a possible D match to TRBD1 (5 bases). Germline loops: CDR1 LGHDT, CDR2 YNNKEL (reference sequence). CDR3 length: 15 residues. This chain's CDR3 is CASSQDGGYNQTQHF. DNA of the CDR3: TGTGCCAGCAGCCAAGATGGGGGGTACAATCAGACCCAGCATTTT. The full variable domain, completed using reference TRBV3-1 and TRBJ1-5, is DTAVSQTPKYLVTQMGNDKSIKCEQNLGHDTMYWYKQDSKKFLKIMFSYNNKELIINETVPNRFSPKSPDKAHLNLHINSLELGDSAVYFCASSQDGGYNQTQHFGDGTRLSIL.

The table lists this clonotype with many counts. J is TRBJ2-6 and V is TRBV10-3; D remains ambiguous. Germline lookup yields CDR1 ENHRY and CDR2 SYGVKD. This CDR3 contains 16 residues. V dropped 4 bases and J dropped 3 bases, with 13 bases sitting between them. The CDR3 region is CAISGPELGGANVLTF. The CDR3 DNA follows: TGTGCCATCAGTGGCCCAGAACTCGGTGGGGCCAACGTCCTGACTTTC.

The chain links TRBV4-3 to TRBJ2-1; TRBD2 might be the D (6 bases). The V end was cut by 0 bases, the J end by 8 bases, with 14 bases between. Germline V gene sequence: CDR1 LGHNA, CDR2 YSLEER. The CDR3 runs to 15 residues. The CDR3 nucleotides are TGCGCCAGCAGCCAAGAGGGAGGCGGGGTCGATGAGCAGTTCTTC. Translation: CASSQEGGGVDEQFF.

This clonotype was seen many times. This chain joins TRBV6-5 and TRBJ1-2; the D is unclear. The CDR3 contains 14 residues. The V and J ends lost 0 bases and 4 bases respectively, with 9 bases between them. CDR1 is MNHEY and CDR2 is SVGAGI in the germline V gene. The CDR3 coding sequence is TGTGCCAGCAGTTACTCCGGACCGAGCTATGGCTACACCTTC. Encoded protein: CASSYSGPSYGYTF.

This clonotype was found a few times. CDR3 coding DNA: TGTGCCAGCAGCCAAGAAAGACTAGTCGTCACCGGGGAGCTGTTTTTT. It translates to CASSQERLVVTGELFF. The chain uses TRBV3-1 and TRBJ2-2; perhaps TRBD2 as D (6 bases). V lost 0 bases and J lost 4, with 12 bases in between. Germline lookup yields CDR1 LGHDT and CDR2 YNNKEL (reference sequence). The CDR3 is 16 amino acids.

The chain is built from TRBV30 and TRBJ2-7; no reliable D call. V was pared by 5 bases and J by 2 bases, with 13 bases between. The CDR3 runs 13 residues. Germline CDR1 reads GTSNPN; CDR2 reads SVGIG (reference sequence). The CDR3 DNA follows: TGTGCCTGGGATAAGGGCCTGACCTACGAGCAGTACTTC. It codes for CAWDKGLTYEQYF.

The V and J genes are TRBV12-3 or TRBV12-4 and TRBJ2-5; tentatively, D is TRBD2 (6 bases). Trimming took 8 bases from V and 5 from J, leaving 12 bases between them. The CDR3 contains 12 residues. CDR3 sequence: CASGEGRETQYF. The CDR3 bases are TGTGCCAGCGGTGAGGGGAGGGAGACCCAGTACTTC.

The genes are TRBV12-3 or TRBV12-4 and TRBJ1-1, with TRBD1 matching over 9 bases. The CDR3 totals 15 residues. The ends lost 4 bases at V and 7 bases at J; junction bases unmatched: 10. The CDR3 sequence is CASSSPGTGLVEAFF. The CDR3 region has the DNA TGTGCCAGCAGTTCCCCCGGGACAGGGCTGGTTGAAGCTTTCTTT.

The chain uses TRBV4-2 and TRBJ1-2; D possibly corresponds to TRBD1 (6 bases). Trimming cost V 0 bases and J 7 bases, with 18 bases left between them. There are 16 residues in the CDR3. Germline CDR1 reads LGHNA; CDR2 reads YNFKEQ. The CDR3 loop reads CASSQDYGSRGGGYTF. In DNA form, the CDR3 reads TGTGCCAGCAGCCAAGATTATGGGAGCAGGGGCGGTGGCTACACCTTC.

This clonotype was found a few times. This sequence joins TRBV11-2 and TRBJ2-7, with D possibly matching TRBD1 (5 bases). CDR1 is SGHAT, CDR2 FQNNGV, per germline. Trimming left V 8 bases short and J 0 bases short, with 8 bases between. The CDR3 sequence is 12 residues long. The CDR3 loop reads CASARGSYEQYF. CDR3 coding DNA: TGTGCCAGCGCTAGGGGCTCCTACGAGCAGTACTTC.

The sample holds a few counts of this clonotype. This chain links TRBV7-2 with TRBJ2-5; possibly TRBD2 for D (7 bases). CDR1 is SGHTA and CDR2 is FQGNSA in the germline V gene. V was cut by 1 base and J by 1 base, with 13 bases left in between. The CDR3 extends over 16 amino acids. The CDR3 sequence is CASSLVGGGGQETQYF. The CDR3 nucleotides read TGTGCCAGCAGCTTAGTGGGGGGAGGGGGCCAAGAGACCCAGTACTTC.

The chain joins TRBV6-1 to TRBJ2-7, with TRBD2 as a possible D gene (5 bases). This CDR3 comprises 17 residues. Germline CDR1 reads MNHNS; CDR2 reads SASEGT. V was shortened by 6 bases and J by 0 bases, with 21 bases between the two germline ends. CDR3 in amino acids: CASRPGPGSLLSYEQYF. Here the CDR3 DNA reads TGTGCCAGCAGGCCCGGGCCGGGATCCCTCCTCTCCTACGAGCAGTACTTC.

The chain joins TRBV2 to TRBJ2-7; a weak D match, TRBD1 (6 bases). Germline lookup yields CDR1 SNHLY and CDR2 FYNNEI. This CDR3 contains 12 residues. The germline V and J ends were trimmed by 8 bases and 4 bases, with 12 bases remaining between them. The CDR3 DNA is TGTGCCAGCCAGGGACAAGGGTACGAGCAGTACTTC. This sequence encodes CASQGQGYEQYF.

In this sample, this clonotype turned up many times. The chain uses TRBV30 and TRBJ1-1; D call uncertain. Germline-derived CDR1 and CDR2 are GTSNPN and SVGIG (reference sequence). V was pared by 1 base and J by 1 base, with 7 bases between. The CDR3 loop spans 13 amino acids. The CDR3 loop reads CAWSETGNTEAFF. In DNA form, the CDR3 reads TGTGCCTGGAGTGAAACGGGGAACACTGAAGCTTTCTTT.

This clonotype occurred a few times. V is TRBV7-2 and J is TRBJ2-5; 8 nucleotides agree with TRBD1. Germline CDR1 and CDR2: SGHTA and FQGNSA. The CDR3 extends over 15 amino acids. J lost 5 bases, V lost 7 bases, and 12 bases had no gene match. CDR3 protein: CASTATTGGRETQYF. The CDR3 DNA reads TGTGCCAGCACCGCCACCACAGGGGGTAGGGAGACCCAGTACTTC.

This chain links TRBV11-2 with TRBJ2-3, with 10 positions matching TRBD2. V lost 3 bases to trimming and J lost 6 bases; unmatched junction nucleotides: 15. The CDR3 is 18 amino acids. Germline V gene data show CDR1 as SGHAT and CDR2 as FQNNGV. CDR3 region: CASSFPSGSWRNVDTQYF. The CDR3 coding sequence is TGTGCCAGCAGCTTTCCTAGCGGGAGTTGGAGAAACGTGGATACGCAGTATTTT. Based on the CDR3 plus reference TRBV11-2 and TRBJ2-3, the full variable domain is EAGVAQSPRYKIIEKRQSVAFWCNPISGHATLYWYQQILGQGPKLLIQFQNNGVVDDSQLPKDRFSAERLKGVDSTLKIQPAKLEDSAVYLCASSFPSGSWRNVDTQYFGPGTRLTVL.

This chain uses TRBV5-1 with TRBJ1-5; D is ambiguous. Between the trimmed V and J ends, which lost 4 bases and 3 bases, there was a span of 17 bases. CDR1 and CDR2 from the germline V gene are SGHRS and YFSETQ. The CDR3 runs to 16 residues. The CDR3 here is CASSAQAGYNNQPQHF. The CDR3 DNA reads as TGCGCCAGCAGCGCCCAGGCGGGTTATAACAATCAGCCCCAGCATTTT.

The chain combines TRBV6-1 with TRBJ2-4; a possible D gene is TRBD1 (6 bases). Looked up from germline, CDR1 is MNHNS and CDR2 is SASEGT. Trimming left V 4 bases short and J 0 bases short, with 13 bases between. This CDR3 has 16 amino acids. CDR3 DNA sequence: TGTGCCAGCAGTGGTATACAGGGTTCAGCCAAAAACATTCAGTACTTC. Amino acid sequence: CASSGIQGSAKNIQYF.

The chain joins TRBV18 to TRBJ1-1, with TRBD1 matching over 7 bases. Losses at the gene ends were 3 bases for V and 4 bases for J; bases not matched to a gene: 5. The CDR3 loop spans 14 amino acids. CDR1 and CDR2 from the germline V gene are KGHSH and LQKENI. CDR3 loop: CASSPQGVSTEAFF. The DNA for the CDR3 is TGTGCCAGCTCACCTCAGGGGGTCTCCACTGAAGCTTTCTTT.

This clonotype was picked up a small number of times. CDR3: CAISTARQGPNQPQHF. The CDR3 DNA sequence: TGTGCCATCAGTACAGCCCGACAGGGACCCAATCAGCCCCAGCATTTT. This chain uses TRBV10-3 with TRBJ1-5, with 7 positions matching TRBD1. The J segment lost 3 bases and the V segment lost 5 bases, leaving 10 bases of the junction unmatched. CDR1 is ENHRY, CDR2 SYGVKD, per germline. The CDR3 runs 16 residues.

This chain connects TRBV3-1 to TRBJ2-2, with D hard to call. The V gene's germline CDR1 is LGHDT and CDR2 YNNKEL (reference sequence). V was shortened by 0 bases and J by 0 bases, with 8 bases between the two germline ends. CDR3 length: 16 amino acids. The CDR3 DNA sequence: TGTGCCAGCAGCCAAGATGTCAGGCCGAACACCGGGGAGCTGTTTTTT. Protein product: CASSQDVRPNTGELFF.